This passage covers 3 T cell receptor beta chains from one sample sequenced in a study of CD8+ T cells in alopecia areata. Investigators isolated RNA and reverse transcribed it into cDNA to act as the sequencing template. Sequencing used immunoSEQ multiplex PCR; TCRdb keeps in-frame clones, though not all of them. The table has 90,000 to 130,000 clones, roughly 64% seen once; the top ten hold 20% to 25%. Sequenced input: CD8+ T cells sorted from blood. Every receptor here comes from a human donor in good health.

This chain links TRBV4-1 with TRBJ1-6, with D tentatively TRBD1 (5 bases). V lost 3 bases and J 6 bases, leaving 12 bases between the germline ends. CDR1 is MGHRA, CDR2 YSYEKL, per germline. This CDR3 contains 15 residues. CDR3 sequence (DNA): TGCGCCAGCAGCCATCTGGGGGTTCCTAATTCACCCCTCCACTTT. It is translated as CASSHLGVPNSPLHF.

V and J are TRBV7-8 and TRBJ2-2, with D perhaps given as TRBD1 or TRBD2 (5 bases each). Trimming took off 8 bases at V and 1 base at J, with 11 bases between the two ends. The CDR3 covers 14 residues. In germline, CDR1 is SGHVS, CDR2 FQNEAQ. CDR3 residues: CASPRDENTGELFF. CDR3 nucleotide sequence: TGTGCCAGCCCTCGGGACGAGAACACCGGGGAGCTGTTTTTT. The variable domain in full, with the rest retrieved from reference TRBV7-8 and TRBJ2-2, is GAGVSQSPRYKVAKRGQDVALRCDPISGHVSLFWYQQALGQGPEFLTYFQNEAQLDKSGLPSDRFFAERPEGSVSTLKIQRTQQEDSAVYLCASPRDENTGELFFGEGSRLTVL.

This clone appeared a few times. V and J are TRBV7-9 and TRBJ2-1; D is ambiguous. The ends were cut back, 4 bases at V and 7 bases at J, with 11 bases in the middle. The V gene's germline CDR1 is SEHNR and CDR2 FQNEAQ (reference sequence). CDR3 length: 13 amino acids. The CDR3 nucleotides are TGTGCCAGCAGCTGGCCTTCGGGTAATGAGCAGTTCTTC. It encodes CASSWPSGNEQFF.